A single sample is the source of the 13 T cell receptor beta chains below, sequenced in a study of CD8 T cells in ankylosing spondylitis (dated by TCRdb to 2015 to 2018). Receptor libraries were prepared by 5' RACE. TCRdb names Illumina HiSeq 2500 as the instrument used. TCRdb ran its own pipeline on the public reads, namely fastp trimming at Q25 and MiXCR clone calling, and kept in-frame beta chains. Each entry is one CDR3 protein sequence, shown with its most common DNA and genes. Here the sample has roughly 90,000 distinct CDR3 sequences; 7.5% to 9% occur a single time. Approximately 9.9% of the sample is in the top ten clones. What was sequenced was blood, either unsorted or a sorted T cell fraction (not recorded which). These receptors came from a male donor with ankylosing spondylitis or in good health (not recorded which).

In this sample, this clonotype turned up many times. V usage is TRBV4-3 and J usage is TRBJ2-3; D gene uncertain. This CDR3 contains 13 residues. CDR1 LGHNA and CDR2 YSLEER come from the germline V gene. V was shortened by 3 bases and J by 6 bases, with 10 bases between the two germline ends. The CDR3 is CASSQAPADTQYF. The DNA for the CDR3 is TGCGCCAGCAGCCAGGCCCCTGCGGATACGCAGTATTTT.

This clonotype was observed a few times. The chain employs TRBV7-9 and TRBJ2-4; no reliable D call. Per germline, CDR1 SEHNR and CDR2 FQNEAQ (reference sequence). Trimming removed 4 bases at V and 2 bases at J, with 6 bases between. The CDR3 has 13 residues. This CDR3 reads CASSSSSKNIQYF. The CDR3 DNA is TGTGCCAGCAGCTCCAGTTCCAAAAACATTCAGTACTTC.

The sample holds many counts of this clonotype. This chain connects TRBV6-6 to TRBJ2-1; no firm D call. The CDR3 runs to 12 residues. The germline V gene encodes CDR1 MNHNY and CDR2 SVGAGI (reference sequence). The V and J ends lost 2 bases and 10 bases respectively, with 9 bases between them. The CDR3 nucleotides read TGTGCCAGCAGTTACACAGTGTTCGAGCAGTTCTTC. Translating it yields CASSYTVFEQFF.

The J gene is TRBJ2-1, the V gene TRBV4-3; D might be TRBD1 (5 bases). Trimming removed 0 bases at V and 7 bases at J, with 19 bases between. The CDR3 contains 17 residues. CDR1 LGHNA and CDR2 YSLEER come from the germline V gene. This CDR3 reads CASSQDGAVLPGNEQFF. CDR3 sequence (DNA): TGCGCCAGCAGCCAAGATGGGGCTGTCCTCCCCGGGAATGAGCAGTTCTTC.

Only a few counts were recorded for this clonotype. The gene calls are TRBV19 and TRBJ1-1; unclear D gene. The CDR3 has 15 residues. V lost 5 bases to trimming and J lost 3 bases, with 16 bases between them. The germline CDR1 and CDR2 sequences are LNHDA and SQIVND (reference sequence). CDR3 protein: CASSLYRNLDTEAFF. DNA of the CDR3: TGTGCCAGTAGTCTCTACAGAAATTTGGACACTGAAGCTTTCTTT. Based on the CDR3 plus reference TRBV19 and TRBJ1-1, the full variable domain is DGGITQSPKYLFRKEGQNVTLSCEQNLNHDAMYWYRQDPGQGLRLIYYSQIVNDFQKGDIAEGYSVSREKKESFPLTVTSAQKNPTAFYLCASSLYRNLDTEAFFGQGTRLTVV.

This clonotype was seen repeatedly, ten times or more. J is TRBJ2-1 and V is TRBV18; D not certain. The CDR3 contains 12 residues. Trimming removed 6 bases from V and 7 bases from J, with 10 bases in between. Germline assignment: CDR1 KGHSH and CDR2 LQKENI. The CDR3 DNA sequence: TGTGCCAGCTCCCTAGAGCTAAATGAGCAGTTCTTC. As protein: CASSLELNEQFF.

This clonotype was seen many times. The chain has TRBV20-1 and TRBJ1-2; D is unclear. There are 15 residues in the CDR3. V was trimmed by 0 bases and J by 0 bases, leaving 11 bases between them. The germline gives CDR1 DFQATT, CDR2 SNEGSKA (reference sequence). Here the CDR3 DNA reads TGCAGTGCTAGAGATCTCGGCGGATCTAACTATGGCTACACCTTC. Its protein is CSARDLGGSNYGYTF.

This clonotype occurred many times. The rearrangement joins TRBV2 to TRBJ2-1; 7 bases are a match to TRBD2. The CDR3 covers 14 residues. After removal of 11 bases from V and 7 bases from J, the junction contained 14 bases not matched to a gene. The germline CDR1 and CDR2 sequences are SNHLY and FYNNEI. The CDR3 reads CACLTRGEENEQFF. DNA of the CDR3: TGTGCCTGTTTAACCCGGGGGGAAGAGAATGAGCAGTTCTTC.

This clonotype has at least ten counts. The chain is built from TRBV19 and TRBJ1-2; 8 positions match TRBD1. V was clipped by 1 base and J by 4 bases; unmatched bases: 5. This CDR3 comprises 15 residues. CDR1 is LNHDA and CDR2 is SQIVND in the germline V gene (reference sequence). The CDR3 sequence: CASSIGTGSSYGYTF. Written as DNA, the CDR3 is TGTGCCAGTAGTATAGGGACAGGGTCTTCCTATGGCTACACCTTC.

This clonotype was seen repeatedly, ten times or more. The V gene is TRBV20-1, the J gene TRBJ2-7, with D possibly TRBD2 on 5 matching bases. The V end lost 2 bases, the J end lost 6 bases, and 11 bases lay between the germline ends. CDR3 length: 12 residues. Germline lookup yields CDR1 DFQATT and CDR2 SNEGSKA (reference sequence). DNA of the CDR3: TGCAGTGCTAGAAAGGACTTTTCCGAGCAGTACTTC. Its protein is CSARKDFSEQYF.

A few counts support this clonotype. The CDR3 region is CASSFLAGAFFEQFF. CDR3 coding DNA: TGTGCCAGCAGCTTTCTAGCGGGGGCCTTCTTTGAGCAGTTCTTC. This chain uses TRBV7-9 with TRBJ2-1; TRBD2 matches at 10 bases. The CDR3 runs to 15 residues. The J segment lost 9 bases and the V segment lost 3 bases, leaving 8 bases of the junction unmatched. Germline CDR1 is SEHNR and CDR2 is FQNEAQ (reference sequence).

At least ten counts were recorded for this clonotype. The chain couples TRBV20-1 to TRBJ1-5; a possible D gene is TRBD1 (5 bases). The CDR3 is made up of 14 amino acids. Trimming shortened V by 6 bases and J by 0 bases, and 12 bases separated the two germline ends. Germline V gives CDR1 DFQATT, CDR2 SNEGSKA (reference sequence). The CDR3 sequence is CSAGTHYSNQPQHF. CDR3 coding DNA: TGCAGTGCCGGGACGCATTATAGCAATCAGCCCCAGCATTTT.

This clonotype came up a few times. V is TRBV19 and J is TRBJ1-5; TRBD1 aligns across 9 bases. CDR1 is LNHDA and CDR2 is SQIVND in the germline V gene (reference sequence). V lost 6 bases to trimming and J lost 11 bases; unmatched junction nucleotides: 17. The CDR3 extends over 16 amino acids. The CDR3 spells CASSSRPGQGKASQHF. The CDR3 nucleotides read TGTGCCAGTAGCTCCCGGCCGGGACAGGGAAAGGCGTCCCAGCATTTT. Filled out from reference TRBV19 and TRBJ1-5, the complete variable domain reads DGGITQSPKYLFRKEGQNVTLSCEQNLNHDAMYWYRQDPGQGLRLIYYSQIVNDFQKGDIAEGYSVSREKKESFPLTVTSAQKNPTAFYLCASSSRPGQGKASQHFGDGTRLSIL.